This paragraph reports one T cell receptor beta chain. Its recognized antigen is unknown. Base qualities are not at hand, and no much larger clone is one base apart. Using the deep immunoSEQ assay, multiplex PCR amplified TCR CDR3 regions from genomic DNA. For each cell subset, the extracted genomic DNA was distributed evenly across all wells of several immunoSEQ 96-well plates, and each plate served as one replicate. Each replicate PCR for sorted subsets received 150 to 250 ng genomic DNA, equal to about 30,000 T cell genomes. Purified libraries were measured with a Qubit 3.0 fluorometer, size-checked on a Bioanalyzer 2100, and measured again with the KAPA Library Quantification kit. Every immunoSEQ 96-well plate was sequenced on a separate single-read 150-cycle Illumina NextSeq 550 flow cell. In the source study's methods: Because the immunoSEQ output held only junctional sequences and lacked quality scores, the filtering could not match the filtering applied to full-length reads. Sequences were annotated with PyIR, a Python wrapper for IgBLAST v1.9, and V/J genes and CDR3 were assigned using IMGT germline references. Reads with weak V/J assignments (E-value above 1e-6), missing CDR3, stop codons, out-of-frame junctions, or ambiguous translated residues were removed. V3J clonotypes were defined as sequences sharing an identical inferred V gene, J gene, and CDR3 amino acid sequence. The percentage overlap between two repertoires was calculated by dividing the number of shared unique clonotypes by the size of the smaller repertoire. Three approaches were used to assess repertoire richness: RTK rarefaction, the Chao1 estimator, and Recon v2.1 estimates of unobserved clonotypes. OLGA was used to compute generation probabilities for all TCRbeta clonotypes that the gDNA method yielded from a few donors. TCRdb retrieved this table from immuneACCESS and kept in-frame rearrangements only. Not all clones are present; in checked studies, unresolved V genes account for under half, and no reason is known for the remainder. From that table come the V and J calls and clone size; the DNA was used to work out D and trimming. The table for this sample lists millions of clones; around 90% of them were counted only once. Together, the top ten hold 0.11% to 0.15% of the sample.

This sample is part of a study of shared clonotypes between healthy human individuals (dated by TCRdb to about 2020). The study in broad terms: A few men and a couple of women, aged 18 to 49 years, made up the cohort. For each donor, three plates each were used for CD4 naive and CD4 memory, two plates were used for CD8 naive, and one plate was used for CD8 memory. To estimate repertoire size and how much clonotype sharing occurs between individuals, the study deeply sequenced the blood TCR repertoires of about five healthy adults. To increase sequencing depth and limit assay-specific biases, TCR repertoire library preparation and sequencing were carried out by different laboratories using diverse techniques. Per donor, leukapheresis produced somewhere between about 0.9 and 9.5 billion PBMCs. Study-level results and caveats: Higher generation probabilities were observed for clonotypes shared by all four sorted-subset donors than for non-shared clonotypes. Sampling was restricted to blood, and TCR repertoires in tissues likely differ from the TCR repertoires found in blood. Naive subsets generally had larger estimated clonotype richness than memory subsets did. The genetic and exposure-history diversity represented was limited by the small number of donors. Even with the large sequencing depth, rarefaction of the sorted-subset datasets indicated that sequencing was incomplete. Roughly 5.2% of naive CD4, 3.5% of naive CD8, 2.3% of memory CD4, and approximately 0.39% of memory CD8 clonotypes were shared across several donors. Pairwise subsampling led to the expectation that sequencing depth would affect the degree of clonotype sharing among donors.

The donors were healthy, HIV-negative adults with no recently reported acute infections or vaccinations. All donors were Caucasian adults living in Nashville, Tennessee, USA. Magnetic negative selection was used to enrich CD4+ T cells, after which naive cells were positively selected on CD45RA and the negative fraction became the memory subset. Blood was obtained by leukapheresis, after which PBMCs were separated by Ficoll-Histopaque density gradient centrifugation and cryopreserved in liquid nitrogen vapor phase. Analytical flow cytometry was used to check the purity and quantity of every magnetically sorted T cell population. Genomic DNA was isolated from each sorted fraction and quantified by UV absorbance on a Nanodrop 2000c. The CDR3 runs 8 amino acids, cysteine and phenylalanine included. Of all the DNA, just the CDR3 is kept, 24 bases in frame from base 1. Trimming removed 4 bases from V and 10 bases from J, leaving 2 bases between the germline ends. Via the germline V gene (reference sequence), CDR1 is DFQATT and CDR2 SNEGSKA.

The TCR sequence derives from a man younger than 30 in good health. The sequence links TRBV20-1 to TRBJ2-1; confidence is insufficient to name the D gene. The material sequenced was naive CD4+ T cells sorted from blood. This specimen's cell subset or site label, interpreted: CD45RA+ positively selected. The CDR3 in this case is CSAKEQFF. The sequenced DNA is TGCAGTGCTAAAGAGCAGTTCTTC.